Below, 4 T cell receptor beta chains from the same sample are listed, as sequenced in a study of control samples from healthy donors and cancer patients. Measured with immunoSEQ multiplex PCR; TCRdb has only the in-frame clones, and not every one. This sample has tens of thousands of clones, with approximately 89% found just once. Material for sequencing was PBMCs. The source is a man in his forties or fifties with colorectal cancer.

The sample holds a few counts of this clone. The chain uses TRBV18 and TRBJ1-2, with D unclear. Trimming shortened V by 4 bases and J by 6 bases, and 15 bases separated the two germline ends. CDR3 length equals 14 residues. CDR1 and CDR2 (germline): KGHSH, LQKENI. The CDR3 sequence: CASSHAPSGDGYTF. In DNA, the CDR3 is TGTGCCAGCTCACATGCCCCCAGTGGGGATGGCTACACCTTC.

The CDR3 spells CASSLGTSGPRWETQYF. The DNA for the CDR3 is TGTGCCAGCAGTTTGGGGACTAGCGGCCCTAGGTGGGAGACCCAGTACTTC. This chain joins TRBV6-2 or TRBV6-3 and TRBJ2-5, with 11 bases identical to TRBD2. V gave up 4 bases and J gave up 5 bases; unmatched junction bases: 12. The CDR3 totals 17 residues. CDR1 is MNHEY and CDR2 is SVGEGT in the germline V gene.

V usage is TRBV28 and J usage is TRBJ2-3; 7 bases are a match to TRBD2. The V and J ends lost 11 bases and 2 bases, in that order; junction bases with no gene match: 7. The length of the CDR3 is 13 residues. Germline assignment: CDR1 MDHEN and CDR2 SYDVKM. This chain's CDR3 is CAGGGTNTDTQYF. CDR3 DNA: TGTGCCGGGGGGGGGACTAACACAGATACGCAGTATTTT.

The CDR3 spells CSVPWGLAVETQYF. CDR3 bases: TGCAGCGTTCCCTGGGGACTAGCAGTAGAGACCCAGTACTTC. The chain couples TRBV29-1 to TRBJ2-5; 9 bases agree with TRBD2. CDR1 is SQVTM, CDR2 ANQGSEA, per germline. Losses at the gene ends were 5 bases for V and 4 bases for J; bases not matched to a gene: 8. CDR3 length equals 14 residues. Together with reference TRBV29-1 and TRBJ2-5, the CDR3 gives the full variable domain: SAVISQKPSRDICQRGTSLTIQCQVDSQVTMMFWYRQQPGQSLTLIATANQGSEATYESGFVIDKFPISRPNLTFSTLTVSNMSPEDSSIYLCSVPWGLAVETQYFGPGTRLLVL.